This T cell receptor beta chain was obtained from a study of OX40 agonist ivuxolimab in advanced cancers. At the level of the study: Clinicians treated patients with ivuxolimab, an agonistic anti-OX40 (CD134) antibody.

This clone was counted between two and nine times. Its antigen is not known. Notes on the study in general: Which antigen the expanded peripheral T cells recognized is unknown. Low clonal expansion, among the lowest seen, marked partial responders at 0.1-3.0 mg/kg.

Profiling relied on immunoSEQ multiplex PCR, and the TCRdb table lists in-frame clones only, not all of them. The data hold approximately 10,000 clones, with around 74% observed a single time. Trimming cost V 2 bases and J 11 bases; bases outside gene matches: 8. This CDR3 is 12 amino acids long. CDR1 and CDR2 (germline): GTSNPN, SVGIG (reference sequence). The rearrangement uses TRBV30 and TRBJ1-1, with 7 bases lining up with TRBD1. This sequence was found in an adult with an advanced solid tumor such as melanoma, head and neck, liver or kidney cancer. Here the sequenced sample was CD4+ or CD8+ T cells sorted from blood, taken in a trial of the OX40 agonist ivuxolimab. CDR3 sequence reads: CAWSTLTGSAFF. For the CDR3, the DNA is TGTGCCTGGAGTACATTGACAGGGAGCGCTTTCTTT.